This T cell receptor beta chain was profiled in a study of early T cells in non-severe SARS-CoV-2 infection. This clonotype is categorized as medium-sized (0.01 to 0.1%). The CDR3 covers 14 residues. The V gene lost 3 bases and the J gene lost 3 bases, with 12 bases spanning the gap. Germline V CDR1 and CDR2: MNHEY, SMNVEV (reference sequence). TCRdb re-called the 5' RACE reads through MiXCR, storing one row per CDR3 protein. The data contain 37,000 or so distinct CDR3 sequences, 5% to 6.5% of them seen just once; the ten biggest clones take up roughly 25%. V is TRBV27 and J is TRBJ2-7; D perhaps matches TRBD1 (6 bases). The TCR comes from an adult who was a healthcare worker with PCR-confirmed SARS-CoV-2 infection or an uninfected control (not recorded which). The sample comprised whole blood. CDR3 region: CASSFSGTFYEQYF. CDR3 nucleotides: TGTGCCAGCAGTTTCTCCGGGACATTCTACGAGCAGTACTTC.